This T cell receptor (beta chain) derives from a study of blood T cell repertoires in COVID-19. Background on the study: COVID-19 samples from acute and convalescent phases originated in the United States, Italy and Spain. PBMCs, B-cell-depleted T cells, or T cells provided the cDNA or gDNA that made up the material.

J gave up 4 bases and V 4 bases, and 14 bases lay outside the gene matches. The CDR3 sequence is 20 residues long. Germline CDR1 reads LGHNA; CDR2 reads YNFKEQ. Per the authors' pipeline: Scientists estimated how many nucleated cells there were by amplifying reference gene primers. Using immunoSEQ multiplex PCR, the repertoire was profiled, and TCRdb retains in-frame clones only, with some absent. The V and J calls and the clone size are those of that table, but D and trimming were determined from the DNA. This sample yields 300,000 to 350,000 clones, of which roughly 90% are seen a single time; approximately 9.3% belongs to the top ten. Those enrolled in Seattle joined during active infection and were followed longitudinally afterward.

The chain couples TRBV4-2 to TRBJ2-3, with TRBD2 identical over 16 bases. The source material was peripheral blood. The source is a man aged 30-40 years with COVID-19, enrolled during active disease. The DNA of the CDR3 is TGTGCCAGCAGCCGCACCGGGACTAGCGGGGGGGCGGGTTTCGCAGATACGCAGTATTTT. This gives the protein CASSRTGTSGGAGFADTQYF.